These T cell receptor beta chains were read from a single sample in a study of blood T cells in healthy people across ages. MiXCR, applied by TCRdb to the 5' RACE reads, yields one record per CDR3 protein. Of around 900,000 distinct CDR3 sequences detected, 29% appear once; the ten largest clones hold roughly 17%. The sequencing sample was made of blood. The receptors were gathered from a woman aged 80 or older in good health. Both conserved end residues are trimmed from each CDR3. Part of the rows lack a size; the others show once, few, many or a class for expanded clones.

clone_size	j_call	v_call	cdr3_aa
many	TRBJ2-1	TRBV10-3	AIMGQGGAGASDEQF
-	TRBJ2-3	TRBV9	ASSVAGGGTSTGTQY
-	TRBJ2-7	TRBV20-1	SAKGLAESSYEQY
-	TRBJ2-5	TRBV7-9	ASSLVTSGGNEQY
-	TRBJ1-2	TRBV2	ASLDRGYGYT
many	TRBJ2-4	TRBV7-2	ASSPKGQGGPKNIQY
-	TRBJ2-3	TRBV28	ASSPTGLALSTDTQY
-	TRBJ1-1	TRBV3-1	ASSQGDPGEAF
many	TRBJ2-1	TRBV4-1	ASRRLAGRSYNEQF
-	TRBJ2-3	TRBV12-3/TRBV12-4	ASSSTGGTDAQY
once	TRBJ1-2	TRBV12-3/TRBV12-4	ASSSPWDSNYGHT
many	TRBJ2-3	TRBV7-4	ASSPSQNPYTDTQY
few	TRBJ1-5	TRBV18	ASSPLGGRGDQPQH
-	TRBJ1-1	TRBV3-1	ASSQHAANTEAF
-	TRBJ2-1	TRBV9	ASSVSTAYNEQF
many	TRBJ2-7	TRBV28	ASSLGGNLHEQY
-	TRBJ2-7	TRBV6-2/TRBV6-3	ASSSRDRSSYGQY
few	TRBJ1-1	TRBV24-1	ATSDGFGTEAF
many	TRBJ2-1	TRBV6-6	ASSSRDYSSQSSYNEQF
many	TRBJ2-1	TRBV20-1	SASSMGEQF
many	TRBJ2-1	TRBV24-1	ATSTIWDVDNEQF
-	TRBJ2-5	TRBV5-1	ASSYGQGQY
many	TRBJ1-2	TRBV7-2	ASSTRTDYGYT
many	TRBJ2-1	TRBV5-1	ASSISSGGRDEQF
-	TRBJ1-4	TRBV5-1	ASREQGALSEELF
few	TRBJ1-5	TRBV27	ASSLTPPTGGLQPQH
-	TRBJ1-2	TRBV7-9	ASSLASTGGYGYT
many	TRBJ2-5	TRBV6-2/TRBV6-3	ASRLGQSRVQETQY
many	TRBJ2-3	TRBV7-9	ASTLRLADHINTQY
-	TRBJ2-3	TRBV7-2	ASSLGLAGGRY
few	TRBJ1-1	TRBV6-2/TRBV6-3	ASQPGQGMSEAF
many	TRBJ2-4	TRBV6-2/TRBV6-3	ASSFLGQGVIEAKNIQY
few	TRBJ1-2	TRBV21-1	ASSSAQNYGYT
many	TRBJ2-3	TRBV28	AWRQPSTDTQY
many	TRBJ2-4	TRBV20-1	SARSPGTSGGPIQY
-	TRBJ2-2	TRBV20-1	SARDFAPTGELF
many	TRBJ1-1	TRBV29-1	SVDLWGGPKNTEAF
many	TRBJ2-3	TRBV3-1	ASSQEFGSGESTDTQY